This is a list of T cell receptor beta chains from one sample in a study of PD-1 blockade in classical Hodgkin lymphoma. Repertoires were generated with immunoSEQ multiplex PCR, while TCRdb's copy carries only in-frame clones and drops some. There are 30,000 or so clones in the sample; under 95% occur only once, and over 2% lies in the top ten. Sequencing was performed on peripheral blood mononuclear cells (PBMCs). These receptors all stem from a human donor with classical Hodgkin lymphoma. Both conserved end residues are part of each CDR3. Each record gives: V gene, D gene, clone size, J gene, CDR3 DNA, CDR3 protein. The D gene is left open where the match is weak. Clone size appears in some rows only: once, few, many, or a class for an expanded clone.

v_gene: TRBV5-1
d_gene: .
abundance: .
j_gene: TRBJ2-7
CDR3nt: TGCGCCAGCAGCTTGACAGGGAGCTCCTACGAGCAGTACTTC
CDR3aa: CASSLTGSSYEQYF

v_gene: TRBV27
d_gene: .
abundance: .
j_gene: TRBJ1-3
CDR3nt: TGTGCCAGCAGTCCGCATGCGAGCTCTGGAAACACCATATATTTT
CDR3aa: CASSPHASSGNTIYF

v_gene: TRBV27
d_gene: TRBD1
abundance: .
j_gene: TRBJ1-2
CDR3nt: TGTGCCAGCAGTCCCCGGGCAGGGGGCTATGGCTACACCTTC
CDR3aa: CASSPRAGGYGYTF

v_gene: TRBV10-3
d_gene: .
abundance: .
j_gene: TRBJ2-3
CDR3nt: TGTGCCATCAGTCCCGGGGCAGTGCCTAGCACAGATACGCAGTATTTT
CDR3aa: CAISPGAVPSTDTQYF

v_gene: TRBV19
d_gene: TRBD1
abundance: .
j_gene: TRBJ1-1
CDR3nt: TGTGCCAGTATCCAACCGGGGACAGAGAACACTGAAGCTTTCTTT
CDR3aa: CASIQPGTENTEAFF

v_gene: TRBV5-6
d_gene: .
abundance: .
j_gene: TRBJ1-1
CDR3nt: TGTGCCAGCAGCTTGTCGAGGACTGAAGCTTTCTTT
CDR3aa: CASSLSRTEAFF

v_gene: TRBV18
d_gene: .
abundance: .
j_gene: TRBJ1-2
CDR3nt: TGTGCCAGCTCACCGCAAGGGCCAGTCTCTAACTATGGCTACACCTTC
CDR3aa: CASSPQGPVSNYGYTF

v_gene: TRBV29-1
d_gene: .
abundance: .
j_gene: TRBJ2-2
CDR3nt: TGCAGCGTTGATTTGGTTAGGGAATACGGGGAGCTGTTTTTT
CDR3aa: CSVDLVREYGELFF

v_gene: TRBV10-3
d_gene: TRBD2
abundance: .
j_gene: TRBJ2-7
CDR3nt: TGTGCCATCAGTGAGTCATTGACTAGCGGCATTGGCAACGAGCAGTACTTC
CDR3aa: CAISESLTSGIGNEQYF

v_gene: TRBV23-1
d_gene: .
abundance: once
j_gene: TRBJ1-4
CDR3nt: TGCGCCAGCAGTCAAGGGTGTGGTGCAACTAATGAAAAACTGTTTTTT
CDR3aa: CASSQGCGATNEKLFF

v_gene: TRBV6-1
d_gene: TRBD1
abundance: .
j_gene: TRBJ1-1
CDR3nt: TGTGCCAGCAGTGAGGAAGGGACAGGGGGCACTGAAGCTTTCTTT
CDR3aa: CASSEEGTGGTEAFF

v_gene: TRBV29-1
d_gene: .
abundance: .
j_gene: TRBJ2-7
CDR3nt: TGCAGCGTTGAATTCCCGGGGACCCCCCCAATCGAGCAGTACTTC
CDR3aa: CSVEFPGTPPIEQYF

v_gene: TRBV2
d_gene: .
abundance: .
j_gene: TRBJ1-4
CDR3nt: TGTGCCAGCAGGTACAGGGCGACTAATGAAAAACTGTTTTTT
CDR3aa: CASRYRATNEKLFF

v_gene: TRBV11-2
d_gene: TRBD2
abundance: .
j_gene: TRBJ2-1
CDR3nt: TGTGCCAGCAGCTTAGTAGATGGGACTAGCGGAGTGGGGCATGAGCAGTTCTTC
CDR3aa: CASSLVDGTSGVGHEQFF

v_gene: TRBV28
d_gene: .
abundance: .
j_gene: TRBJ2-1
CDR3nt: TGTGCCAGCATTTCCCCCTCCTACAATGAGCAGTTCTTC
CDR3aa: CASISPSYNEQFF

v_gene: TRBV25-1
d_gene: .
abundance: few
j_gene: TRBJ2-5
CDR3nt: TGTGCCAGCAGTGAATATATGAGCGCCGAGACCCAGTACTTC
CDR3aa: CASSEYMSAETQYF

v_gene: TRBV25-1
d_gene: .
abundance: .
j_gene: TRBJ2-2
CDR3nt: TGTGCCAGCAGTGAATATGATACCCCGAACACCGGGGAGCTGTTTTTT
CDR3aa: CASSEYDTPNTGELFF

v_gene: TRBV5-4
d_gene: .
abundance: .
j_gene: TRBJ2-7
CDR3nt: TGTGCCAGCAGCTTGAGGGGGGGATTCTACGAGCAGTACTTC
CDR3aa: CASSLRGGFYEQYF

v_gene: TRBV7-9
d_gene: .
abundance: .
j_gene: TRBJ1-1
CDR3nt: TGTGCCAGCAGCCCCGCGGGCACTGAAGCTTTCTTT
CDR3aa: CASSPAGTEAFF

v_gene: TRBV30
d_gene: .
abundance: .
j_gene: TRBJ1-4
CDR3nt: TGTGCCTGGAGTCCTGTAGGGTTTACAACTAATGAAAAACTGTTTTTT
CDR3aa: CAWSPVGFTTNEKLFF

v_gene: TRBV19
d_gene: .
abundance: once
j_gene: TRBJ1-1
CDR3nt: TGTGCCAGTAGTATCATACCTAGGGGCACTGAAGCTTTCTTT
CDR3aa: CASSIIPRGTEAFF

v_gene: TRBV4-3
d_gene: .
abundance: .
j_gene: TRBJ1-6
CDR3nt: TGCGCCAGCAGCCAAAACCTGACCCCGGGTTCACCCCTCCACTTT
CDR3aa: CASSQNLTPGSPLHF

v_gene: TRBV28
d_gene: .
abundance: .
j_gene: TRBJ2-7
CDR3nt: TGTGCCAGCGAAAGCACAGGTTACGAGCAGTACTTC
CDR3aa: CASESTGYEQYF

v_gene: TRBV29-1
d_gene: .
abundance: .
j_gene: TRBJ2-1
CDR3nt: TGCAGCGTGTCCGGGACACTTAACAATGAGCAGTTCTTC
CDR3aa: CSVSGTLNNEQFF

v_gene: TRBV6-6
d_gene: .
abundance: .
j_gene: TRBJ1-1
CDR3nt: TGTGCCAGCAGGACGACAGATTCGAACACTGAAGCTTTCTTT
CDR3aa: CASRTTDSNTEAFF

v_gene: TRBV6-5
d_gene: .
abundance: .
j_gene: TRBJ2-2
CDR3nt: TGTGCCAGCAGTTACTCGGGTCAATCCGGGGAGCTGTTTTTT
CDR3aa: CASSYSGQSGELFF

v_gene: TRBV10-3
d_gene: TRBD1
abundance: .
j_gene: TRBJ2-7
CDR3nt: TGTGCCATCAGCAGGACAGGGGGTGATGCCGAGCAGTACTTC
CDR3aa: CAISRTGGDAEQYF

v_gene: TRBV11-3
d_gene: TRBD2
abundance: .
j_gene: TRBJ2-1
CDR3nt: TGTGCCAGCAGTAGCGGGGAGCTCTCCTACAATGAGCAGTTCTTC
CDR3aa: CASSSGELSYNEQFF

v_gene: TRBV2
d_gene: .
abundance: once
j_gene: TRBJ1-3
CDR3nt: TGTGCCAGCAGTGTAATCGGGGTGACTGGAAACACCATATATTTT
CDR3aa: CASSVIGVTGNTIYF

v_gene: TRBV9
d_gene: .
abundance: .
j_gene: TRBJ1-1
CDR3nt: TGTGCCAGCAGCGTAGAACCGATTCTTTTGATGAACACTGAAGCTTTCTTT
CDR3aa: CASSVEPILLMNTEAFF

v_gene: TRBV6-5
d_gene: .
abundance: .
j_gene: TRBJ2-3
CDR3nt: TGTGCCAGCAGTTACAAGGGGGACTCCGCAGGAAATACGCAGTATTTT
CDR3aa: CASSYKGDSAGNTQYF

v_gene: TRBV7-3
d_gene: .
abundance: once
j_gene: TRBJ1-2
CDR3nt: TGTGCCAGCAGCTTAGGGAATAACTATGGCTACACCTTC
CDR3aa: CASSLGNNYGYTF

v_gene: TRBV7-6
d_gene: TRBD2
abundance: .
j_gene: TRBJ2-1
CDR3nt: TGTGCCAGCAGCTTAGGGACTAGCGGTATATACAATGAGCAGTTCTTC
CDR3aa: CASSLGTSGIYNEQFF

v_gene: TRBV19
d_gene: .
abundance: .
j_gene: TRBJ1-1
CDR3nt: TGTGCCAGTAGTATCAATTGGGACGGGAACACTGAAGCTTTCTTT
CDR3aa: CASSINWDGNTEAFF